Each of the 7 T cell receptor beta chains below was sequenced from the same sample in a study of spatial heterogeneity in lung cancer. TCRdb fed the 5' RACE reads into MiXCR, producing one record per CDR3 protein. The repertoire holds around 12,000 distinct CDR3 sequences, approximately 15% seen once, with approximately 57% in the top ten. Specified time point: sample taken at primary tumor resection. In each case, whole RNA from tumor, nontumor lung or frozen PBMC was sequenced unsorted. This specimen was PBMCs, taken at surgery. The receptors derive from a male donor with early-stage non-small cell lung cancer.

The sample holds a few counts of this clonotype. The chain is built from TRBV2 and TRBJ2-7; 11 positions agree with TRBD2. CDR3 length: 14 amino acids. Losses at the gene ends were 6 bases for V and 3 bases for J; bases not matched to a gene: 4. Germline CDR1 reads SNHLY; CDR2 reads FYNNEI. This chain's CDR3 is CASRGLAGLYEQYF. The CDR3 DNA sequence: TGTGCCAGCAGAGGACTAGCGGGCCTCTACGAGCAGTACTTC.

The chain joins TRBV12-3 or TRBV12-4 to TRBJ2-2; unclear D gene. The CDR3 covers 16 residues. With 1 base removed from V and 7 bases from J, the gap between germline ends came to 16 bases. CDR3 DNA: TGTGCCAGCAGTTTAGAACGGCCTGCCTCCGTCGGGGAGCTGTTTTTT. Protein: CASSLERPASVGELFF.

Concerning this clonotype itself: A much larger clone is a single base away; this may be a read error. The rearrangement uses TRBV2 and TRBJ2-1; D is possibly TRBD2 (6 bases). CDR1 is SNHLY, CDR2 FYNNEI, per germline. This CDR3 region has 15 residues. The CDR3 nucleotides read TGTGCCAGCAGTACCCCCGGGACTCCTGGAAATGGGCAGTTCTTC. It encodes CASSTPGTPGNGQFF. The variable domain in full, with the rest retrieved from reference TRBV2 and TRBJ2-1, is EPEVTQTPSHQVTQMGQEVILRCVPISNHLYFYWYRQILGQKVEFLVSFYNNEISEKSEIFDDQFSVERPDGSNFTLKIRSTKLEDSAMYFCASSTPGTPGNGQFFGPGTRLTVL.

This clonotype showed up many times. The chain links TRBV10-1 to TRBJ2-7, with D hard to call. Germline CDR1 is WNHNN and CDR2 is SYGVQD (reference sequence). Trimming left V 0 bases short and J 4 bases short, with 13 bases between. This CDR3 spans 15 amino acids. The CDR3 region is CASSESDKGRYEQYF. CDR3 sequence (DNA): TGCGCCAGCAGTGAGTCTGACAAGGGCCGTTACGAGCAGTACTTC.

This clonotype was detected ten times or more. The rearrangement uses TRBV10-2 and TRBJ2-1, with 8 positions matching TRBD1. Germline V gene sequence: CDR1 WSHSY, CDR2 SAAADI. Losses at the gene ends were 2 bases for V and 4 bases for J; bases not matched to a gene: 4. This CDR3 is built from 15 residues. CDR3 DNA sequence: TGCGCCAGCAGTGAGGACAGGGGAAAATACAATGAGCAGTTCTTC. Encoded protein: CASSEDRGKYNEQFF.

This clonotype was counted between two and nine times. The CDR3 bases are TGCGCCAGCAGCCAAGTTATGGAGGGGTCCCGATATAGCAATCAGCCCCAGCATTTT. Encoded protein: CASSQVMEGSRYSNQPQHF. The gene calls are TRBV4-1 and TRBJ1-5, with TRBD1 as a possible D gene (5 bases). Germline assignment: CDR1 MGHRA and CDR2 YSYEKL. The CDR3 is made up of 19 amino acids. Trimming cost V 1 base and J 0 bases, with 19 bases left between them.

The chain recombines TRBV9 with TRBJ2-3, with D tentatively TRBD2 (7 bases). Germline V gene data show CDR1 as SGDLS and CDR2 as YYNGEE. CDR3 length equals 20 residues. Deletions cut 4 bases from V and 3 bases from J, with 30 bases between. CDR3 sequence (DNA): TGTGCCAGCAGCACCCCCCGGACGGGGGCCCGACTAGCCGTTACAGATACGCAGTATTTT. It yields the protein CASSTPRTGARLAVTDTQYF.